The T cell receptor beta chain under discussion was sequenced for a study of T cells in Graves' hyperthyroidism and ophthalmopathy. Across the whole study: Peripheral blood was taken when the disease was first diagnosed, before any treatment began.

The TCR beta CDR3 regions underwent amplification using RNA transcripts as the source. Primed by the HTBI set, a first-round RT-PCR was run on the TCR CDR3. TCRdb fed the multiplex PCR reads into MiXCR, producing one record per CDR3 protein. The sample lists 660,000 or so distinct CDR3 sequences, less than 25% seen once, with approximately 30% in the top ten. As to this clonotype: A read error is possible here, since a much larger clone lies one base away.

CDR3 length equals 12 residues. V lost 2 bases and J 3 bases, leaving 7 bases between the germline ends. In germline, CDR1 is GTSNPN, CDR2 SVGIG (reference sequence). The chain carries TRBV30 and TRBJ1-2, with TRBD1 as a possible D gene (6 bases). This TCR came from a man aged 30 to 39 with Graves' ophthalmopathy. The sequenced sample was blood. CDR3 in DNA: TGTGCCTGGAGTCCAGGGGACTATGGCTACACCTTC. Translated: CAWSPGDYGYTF.